These 25 T cell receptor beta chains came from one sample sequenced in a study of cytomegalovirus exposure and HLA in healthy donors. 13 Jbeta primers and 60 Vbeta primers were used for the PCR. Assay used: immunoSEQ multiplex PCR; TCRdb lists only in-frame clones, some missing. The table lists 90,000 to 140,000 clones, 75% to 85% of them singletons, with roughly 1.9% in the top ten. The material sequenced was PBMCs. These receptors originate from a young man in good health and CMV-seronegative.

This sequence joins TRBV18 and TRBJ1-6; 7 nucleotides line up with TRBD1. Germline V lookup: CDR1 KGHSH, CDR2 LQKENI. V trimming: 6 bases; J trimming: 10 bases; junction bases outside the gene matches: 12. The CDR3 covers 15 residues. The DNA for the CDR3 is TGTGCCAGCTCGCCTCTACAGGGGACGGAGTCACCCCTCCACTTT. Translation: CASSPLQGTESPLHF.

This rearrangement joins TRBV5-1 to TRBJ2-6; possibly TRBD1 for D (6 bases). The CDR3 extends over 17 amino acids. Trimming stripped 4 bases from V and 1 base from J, with 15 bases between. Germline V CDR1 and CDR2: SGHRS, YFSETQ. CDR3 DNA sequence: TGCGCCAGCAGCCTGGGGCCGACAGGATCTGGGGCCAACGTCCTGACTTTC. Translated, it gives CASSLGPTGSGANVLTF.

The chain has TRBV10-3 and TRBJ1-4; 8 bases align to TRBD1. The length of the CDR3 is 13 residues. Trimming removed 8 bases from V and 16 bases from J; junction bases left unmatched: 15. Germline CDR1 ENHRY, CDR2 SYGVKD. The chain's CDR3 is CAIQETGEGIPFF. The CDR3 region has the DNA TGTGCCATCCAGGAGACAGGGGAGGGCATTCCGTTTTTT.

The chain couples TRBV19 to TRBJ1-5, with 10 bases aligning to TRBD1. Trimming at V came to 4 bases and at J to 8 bases, leaving 11 bases not matched to a gene. The CDR3 is made up of 16 amino acids. Germline CDR1 LNHDA, CDR2 SQIVND (reference sequence). CDR3 nucleotides: TGTGCCAGTAGTACCCGGGACAGGGGACTCCTCGAGCCCCAGCATTTT. Translating it yields CASSTRDRGLLEPQHF.

This clone appeared a single time. Its ends do not fully match the called genes, so a read error is possible. This chain uses TRBV6-5 with TRBJ2-1; 8 bases agree with TRBD1. This CDR3 is built from 15 residues. From germline, CDR1 is MNHEY and CDR2 SVGAGI. CDR3 amino acids: CAGRLSWTGNNEQFF. The CDR3 region has the DNA TGTGCCGGCAGACTCAGTTGGACAGGGAACAATGAGCAGTTCTTC.

In this sample, this clone turned up once. The gene calls are TRBV7-2 and TRBJ1-5, with D uncertain. From germline, CDR1 is SGHTA and CDR2 FQGNSA. V dropped 4 bases and J dropped 2 bases, with 9 bases sitting between them. The length of the CDR3 is 14 residues. The CDR3 sequence: CASSSRGGNQPQHF. The CDR3 DNA reads TGTGCCAGCAGCTCCCGCGGGGGCAATCAGCCCCAGCATTTT. Filled out from reference TRBV7-2 and TRBJ1-5, the complete variable domain reads GAGVSQSPSNKVTEKGKDVELRCDPISGHTALYWYRQSLGQGLEFLIYFQGNSAPDKSGLPSDRFSAERTGGSVSTLTIQRTQQEDSAVYLCASSSRGGNQPQHFGDGTRLSIL.

The genes are TRBV5-6 and TRBJ2-3; 7 bases fit TRBD1. This CDR3 has 15 residues. V trimming: 0 bases; J trimming: 3 bases; junction bases outside the gene matches: 4. Germline values: CDR1 SGHDT, CDR2 YYEEEE. CDR3 residues: CASSLDQGVTDTQYF. The CDR3 DNA sequence: TGTGCCAGCAGCTTGGACCAGGGGGTGACAGATACGCAGTATTTT.

The gene calls are TRBV4-3 and TRBJ2-1, with 12 bases matching TRBD2. The CDR3 loop spans 16 amino acids. V trimming: 2 bases; J trimming: 14 bases; junction bases outside the gene matches: 13. CDR1 LGHNA and CDR2 YSLEER come from the germline V gene. CDR3 loop: CASSQSTSGGPARKFF. The CDR3 DNA follows: TGCGCCAGCAGCCAATCAACTAGCGGGGGGCCCGCTCGTAAGTTCTTC.

The chain is built from TRBV28 and TRBJ1-1, with 8 bases that match TRBD1. Germline V CDR1 and CDR2: MDHEN, SYDVKM. This CDR3 is 18 amino acids long. V shed 2 bases and J 4 bases; nucleotides not matched to a gene: 15. The CDR3 sequence: CASSLDSLARGHGTEAFF. The CDR3 DNA reads TGTGCCAGCAGTTTAGACTCCCTGGCCAGGGGGCACGGCACTGAAGCTTTCTTT.

The rearrangement links TRBV19 to TRBJ1-1, with a tentative D call TRBD1 (5 bases). V lost 6 bases and J lost 1, with 15 bases in between. The length of the CDR3 is 15 residues. Germline CDR1 is LNHDA and CDR2 is SQIVND (reference sequence). The CDR3 nucleotides are TGTGCCAGTAGCCTCAGGGCCTTTCAGAACACTGAAGCTTTCTTT. Encoded protein: CASSLRAFQNTEAFF.

A few counts support this clone. The genes are TRBV7-9 and TRBJ1-1; no firm D call. V lost 1 base, J lost 0 bases, and 6 bases lay in between. Germline CDR1 reads SEHNR; CDR2 reads FQNEAQ (reference sequence). This CDR3 contains 14 residues. Written as DNA, the CDR3 is TGTGCCAGCAGCTTAGTGCAGATGAACACTGAAGCTTTCTTT. Translated, it gives CASSLVQMNTEAFF.

The chain joins TRBV7-9 to TRBJ2-7, with 9 positions matching TRBD1. The J segment lost 2 bases and the V segment lost 2 bases, leaving 7 bases of the junction unmatched. From germline, CDR1 is SEHNR and CDR2 FQNEAQ (reference sequence). This CDR3 spans 16 amino acids. For the CDR3, the DNA is TGTGCCAGCAGCTTAATTTTGCGGGACAGGGCCTACGAGCAGTACTTC. It yields the protein CASSLILRDRAYEQYF. Variable domain in full (rest from reference TRBV7-9 and TRBJ2-7): DTGVSQNPRHKITKRGQNVTFRCDPISEHNRLYWYRQTLGQGPEFLTYFQNEAQLEKSRLLSDRFSAERPKGSFSTLEIQRTEQGDSAMYLCASSLILRDRAYEQYFGPGTRLTVT.

This clone was seen only a few times. This chain uses TRBV29-1 with TRBJ2-5, with a weak D call TRBD2 (6 bases). The germline gives CDR1 SQVTM, CDR2 ANQGSEA. The CDR3 consists of 12 residues. The V gene lost 7 bases and the J gene lost 1 base, with 10 bases spanning the gap. The CDR3 region is CSAGGSQETQYF. CDR3 nucleotides: TGCAGCGCCGGGGGTTCCCAAGAGACCCAGTACTTC.

The J gene is TRBJ1-1, the V gene TRBV9; the D gene is possibly TRBD1 (6 bases). This CDR3 spans 15 amino acids. Per germline, CDR1 SGDLS and CDR2 YYNGEE. The V end was cut by 4 bases, the J end by 1 base, with 14 bases between. The CDR3 DNA is TGTGCCAGCAGCCCTCGCCAAGGGGGGAACACTGAAGCTTTCTTT. Protein sequence: CASSPRQGGNTEAFF. The complete variable domain, with remaining parts taken from reference TRBV9 and TRBJ1-1, reads DSGVTQTPKHLITATGQRVTLRCSPRSGDLSVYWYQQSLDQGLQFLIQYYNGEERAKGNILERFSAQQFPDLHSELNLSSLELGDSALYFCASSPRQGGNTEAFFGQGTRLTVV.

V usage is TRBV28 and J usage is TRBJ2-7, with a possible D match to TRBD1 (5 bases). The germline V gene encodes CDR1 MDHEN and CDR2 SYDVKM. CDR3 size: 13 residues. With 3 bases removed from V and 9 bases from J, the gap between germline ends came to 15 bases. The CDR3 nucleotides are TGTGCCAGCAGTTTGGTGGACACCCTAGGGCAGTACTTC. This codes for CASSLVDTLGQYF.

This clone was seen once. This sequence joins TRBV2 and TRBJ2-7; 9 bases are a match to TRBD1. Germline assignment: CDR1 SNHLY and CDR2 FYNNEI. The CDR3 is 15 residues long. The ends lost 4 bases at V and 0 bases at J; junction bases unmatched: 4. The CDR3 DNA reads as TGTGCCAGCAGTGTACAGGGGGCGAGCTCCTACGAGCAGTACTTC. It is translated as CASSVQGASSYEQYF.

This clone was recorded a few times. The genes are TRBV28 and TRBJ2-7; 8 nucleotides line up with TRBD2. Germline V gives CDR1 MDHEN, CDR2 SYDVKM. There are 15 residues in the CDR3. J lost 6 bases, V lost 6 bases, and 13 bases had no gene match. The CDR3, as DNA: TGTGCCAGCAGCCCGTCCGGGACTAGTGTCGCCGAGCAGTACTTC. Translation gives CASSPSGTSVAEQYF.

The chain joins TRBV4-1 to TRBJ2-1; 7 bases map to TRBD1. This CDR3 contains 15 residues. The V gene end was trimmed by 1 base and the J gene end by 8 bases; junction bases not matched to a gene: 8. The germline CDR1 and CDR2 sequences are MGHRA and YSYEKL. The CDR3, as DNA: TGCGCCAGCAGCCAAGGAGCAGGGGGTCGGGATGAGCAGTTCTTC. It is translated as CASSQGAGGRDEQFF.

This clone was observed a few times. The chain carries TRBV10-3 and TRBJ1-3; no clear D. CDR1 and CDR2 (germline): ENHRY, SYGVKD. The CDR3 consists of 14 residues. V lost 6 bases to trimming and J lost 0 bases, with 9 bases between them. CDR3: CAIRQTGSGNTIYF. The CDR3 DNA sequence: TGTGCCATCAGACAGACCGGCTCTGGAAACACCATATATTTT.

This chain uses TRBV30 with TRBJ1-2, with 7 positions matching TRBD1. The V gene's germline CDR1 is GTSNPN and CDR2 SVGIG (reference sequence). The CDR3 spans 14 residues. The J segment lost 6 bases and the V segment lost 0 bases, leaving 7 bases of the junction unmatched. The CDR3 nucleotides read TGTGCCTGGAGTGTCCCGGGACAGTGGAATGGCTACACCTTC. Its translation: CAWSVPGQWNGYTF.

This clone was recorded only once. The chain uses TRBV27 and TRBJ2-1; 11 bases align to TRBD2. The CDR3 consists of 15 residues. Germline V gives CDR1 MNHEY, CDR2 SMNVEV (reference sequence). With 7 bases clipped from V and 6 bases from J, the junction kept 8 bases outside the gene matches. For the CDR3, the DNA is TGTGCCAGCAAGGGACTAGCGGCTGGAGGCAATGAGCAGTTCTTC. It encodes CASKGLAAGGNEQFF.

A few counts support this clone. The chain joins TRBV5-1 to TRBJ1-2; 7 bases are shared with TRBD1. This CDR3 has 12 amino acids. Germline values: CDR1 SGHRS, CDR2 YFSETQ. V shed 0 bases, J shed 8 bases, and the junction held 1 base outside the gene matches. The DNA of the CDR3 is TGCGCCAGCAGCTTGGACAGGGGAGGCTACACCTTC. The encoded protein is CASSLDRGGYTF.

This clone was observed a handful of times. The chain couples TRBV5-4 to TRBJ2-1; D is possibly TRBD1 (6 bases). The CDR3 covers 13 residues. V was pared by 0 bases and J by 6 bases, with 7 bases between. Germline V CDR1 and CDR2: SGHNT, YYREEE (reference sequence). The CDR3 coding sequence is TGTGCCAGCAGCTTGGACAGGGCCAATGAGCAGTTCTTC. Translation: CASSLDRANEQFF.

The chain carries TRBV7-8 and TRBJ1-2; 11 bases fit TRBD1. The CDR3 covers 16 residues. V was clipped by 5 bases and J by 6 bases; unmatched bases: 11. Germline values: CDR1 SGHVS, CDR2 FQNEAQ. The CDR3 nucleotides are TGTGCCAGCAGCCTTAATCTCCGGACAGGGGGCAATGGCTACACCTTC. Translating it yields CASSLNLRTGGNGYTF.

The chain couples TRBV5-4 to TRBJ2-1; tentative D call: TRBD2 (5 bases). Germline V gene lookup returns CDR1 SGHNT and CDR2 YYREEE (reference sequence). The CDR3 runs to 14 residues. V lost 4 bases to trimming and J lost 10 bases, with 18 bases between them. The CDR3 spells CASSPESRSGEQFF. The DNA of the CDR3 is TGTGCCAGCAGCCCTGAATCTAGGAGCGGAGAGCAGTTCTTC.